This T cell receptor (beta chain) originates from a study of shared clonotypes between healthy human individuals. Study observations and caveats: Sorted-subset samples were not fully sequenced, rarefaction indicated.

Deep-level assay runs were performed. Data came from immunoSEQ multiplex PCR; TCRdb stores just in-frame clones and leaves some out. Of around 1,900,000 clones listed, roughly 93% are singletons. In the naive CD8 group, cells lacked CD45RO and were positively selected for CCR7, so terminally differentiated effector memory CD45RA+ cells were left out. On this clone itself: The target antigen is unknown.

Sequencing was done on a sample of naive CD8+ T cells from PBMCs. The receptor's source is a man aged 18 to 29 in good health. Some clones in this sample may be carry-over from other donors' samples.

CDR3 bases: TGTGCCAGCAGCCTTGGTGGGGGGCTTGGGCATGGCTACACCTTC. It yields the protein CASSLGGGLGHGYTF. V gene TRBV11-2 combines with J gene TRBJ1-2; weak D call: TRBD1 (6 bases). Per the germline V gene, CDR1 is SGHAT and CDR2 is FQNNGV. The length of the CDR3 is 15 residues. Trimming removed 5 bases from V and 6 bases from J, with 19 bases in between. Using reference TRBV11-2 and TRBJ1-2 for the parts outside the CDR3, the full variable domain is EAGVAQSPRYKIIEKRQSVAFWCNPISGHATLYWYQQILGQGPKLLIQFQNNGVVDDSQLPKDRFSAERLKGVDSTLKIQPAKLEDSAVYLCASSLGGGLGHGYTFGSGTRLTVV.